This T cell receptor (beta chain) was identified in a study of brain T cells in children with intractable seizures. Regarding this clone: Antigen unknown.

General study results and limits: Patients' HCMV serostatus was unknown; virus specificity rests on CDR3 similarity alone. Clones missing pre-surgery may reflect undersampling of that blood sample.

Produced via immunoSEQ multiplex PCR; TCRdb's table is partial and in-frame only. The sample shows approximately 44,000 clones, 80% to 95% of them seen only once. Per the germline V gene, CDR1 is SGHDT and CDR2 is YYEEEE. The CDR3 loop spans 14 amino acids. Trimming cost V 1 base and J 8 bases, with 15 bases left between them. Only cases whose brain tissue showed the highest T cell transcript signatures were sequenced. Pre-surgery treatment included at least one anti-epileptic drug. This TCR came from a girl aged 2 to 10 with tuberous sclerosis and intractable seizures. The gene calls are TRBV5-6 and TRBJ1-1; D is perhaps TRBD1 (6 bases). This specimen was peripheral blood, taken at surgery. The CDR3 sequence is CASSLSVGAREAFF. The DNA of the CDR3 is TGTGCCAGCAGCTTGAGTGTGGGGGCGAGAGAAGCTTTCTTT.